Following are 13 T cell receptor beta chains from one sample sequenced in a study of chemoradiotherapy in HPV16-positive cancers. Assay used: immunoSEQ multiplex PCR; TCRdb lists only in-frame clones, some missing. The profile covers 13,000 to 15,000 clones, with just over 85% appearing a single time and approximately 3.5% taken by the ten largest. Sequenced here: blood, sampled from a patient who underwent chemoradiotherapy. The receptors were gathered from a human donor with HPV-associated anogenital cancer.

In nucleotides, the CDR3 is TGTGCCAGCTCACCTTATACCGGGACAGAGGGGCAGCCCCAGCATTTT. It specifies CASSPYTGTEGQPQHF. The chain has TRBV18 and TRBJ1-5; 7 positions match TRBD1. This CDR3 spans 16 amino acids. Trimming cost V 3 bases and J 7 bases; bases outside gene matches: 12. Germline CDR1 KGHSH, CDR2 LQKENI.

The CDR3 spells CASSQKLAGGPLDEQFF. The CDR3 DNA sequence: TGCGCCAGCAGCCAAAAACTAGCGGGAGGGCCACTTGATGAGCAGTTCTTC. This chain connects TRBV4-1 to TRBJ2-1, with 13 bases fitting TRBD2. The V and J ends lost 2 bases and 8 bases, in that order; junction bases with no gene match: 9. The germline V gene encodes CDR1 MGHRA and CDR2 YSYEKL. This CDR3 is 17 amino acids long.

The rearrangement uses TRBV7-2 and TRBJ2-5; 9 bases map to TRBD2. The V gene end was trimmed by 3 bases and the J gene end by 5 bases; junction bases not matched to a gene: 7. The CDR3 totals 15 residues. In germline, CDR1 is SGHTA, CDR2 FQGNSA. The CDR3 loop reads CASSLKTSGGETQYF. The CDR3 region has the DNA TGTGCCAGCAGCTTGAAGACTAGCGGTGGGGAGACCCAGTACTTC.

The sample holds a few counts of this clone. The chain carries TRBV19 and TRBJ1-2; D unresolved. Germline CDR1 reads LNHDA; CDR2 reads SQIVND (reference sequence). The V gene lost 3 bases and the J gene lost 3 bases, with 14 bases spanning the gap. This CDR3 has 15 amino acids. CDR3 DNA sequence: TGTGCCAGTAGTATTCTTGCCCGAATCGACTATGGCTACACCTTC. This encodes CASSILARIDYGYTF.

V and J are TRBV6-1 and TRBJ1-1, with a possible D match to TRBD1 (6 bases). The CDR3 is 19 residues long. The germline CDR1 and CDR2 sequences are MNHNS and SASEGT. V was shortened by 1 base and J by 0 bases, with 21 bases between the two germline ends. The CDR3, as DNA: TGTGCCAGCAGTGAAGGGGGGGGCCTACCACCCCTTTTGAACACTGAAGCTTTCTTT. Translated: CASSEGGGLPPLLNTEAFF.

CDR3 coding DNA: TGCGCCAGCTACGGGGGACAGGGCGGTCAGCCCCAGCATTTT. Residues: CASYGGQGGQPQHF. V and J are TRBV10-2 and TRBJ1-5; TRBD1 aligns across 9 bases. CDR3 length equals 14 residues. The V gene's germline CDR1 is WSHSY and CDR2 SAAADI. Trimming removed 8 bases from V and 6 bases from J; junction bases left unmatched: 8.

The V call is TRBV6-5, the J call TRBJ2-1; possible D gene TRBD2, 6 bases. Germline V lookup: CDR1 MNHEY, CDR2 SVGAGI. CDR3 size: 16 residues. Trimming stripped 0 bases from V and 2 bases from J, with 11 bases between. Written as DNA, the CDR3 is TGTGCCAGCAGTTACTCTTGGGACTTGGCCTACAATGAGCAGTTCTTC. This sequence encodes CASSYSWDLAYNEQFF.

The V gene is TRBV4-1, the J gene TRBJ2-3; a possible D gene is TRBD1 (5 bases). Germline CDR1 reads MGHRA; CDR2 reads YSYEKL. CDR3 length: 15 amino acids. Trimming took 4 bases from V and 4 from J, leaving 15 bases between them. CDR3 sequence (DNA): TGCGCCAGCAGCCGAGAACCCGCAGGGTCAGATACGCAGTATTTT. It encodes CASSREPAGSDTQYF.

The gene calls are TRBV7-2 and TRBJ2-1; TRBD2 matches at 8 bases. Losses at the gene ends were 5 bases for V and 10 bases for J; bases not matched to a gene: 16. Germline CDR1 SGHTA, CDR2 FQGNSA. This CDR3 contains 16 residues. The CDR3 DNA reads as TGTGCCAGCAGCCCCCAAGGGAGGAGCGGGAGCGACGAGCAGTTCTTC. Amino acid sequence: CASSPQGRSGSDEQFF.

The chain couples TRBV5-1 to TRBJ2-1; 8 bases match TRBD1. V dropped 3 bases and J dropped 8; count of bases not matched to a gene: 10. This CDR3 comprises 15 residues. Germline V lookup: CDR1 SGHRS, CDR2 YFSETQ. CDR3 DNA sequence: TGCGCCAGCAGCTCACAGGGGGTCACCTTCGATGAGCAGTTCTTC. It encodes CASSSQGVTFDEQFF.

V usage is TRBV5-4 and J usage is TRBJ2-7; D unresolved. The CDR3 has 16 residues. The germline V gene encodes CDR1 SGHNT and CDR2 YYREEE (reference sequence). The V gene lost 0 bases and the J gene lost 1 base, with 14 bases spanning the gap. In DNA form, the CDR3 reads TGTGCCAGCAGCTTGGATGTCGGTTCTCGGTCCTACGAGCAGTACTTC. It encodes CASSLDVGSRSYEQYF. The full variable domain, rest sourced from reference TRBV5-4 and TRBJ2-7, is ETGVTQSPTHLIKTRGQQVTLRCSSQSGHNTVSWYQQALGQGPQFIFQYYREEENGRGNFPPRFSGLQFPNYSSELNVNALELDDSALYLCASSLDVGSRSYEQYFGPGTRLTVT.

This chain uses TRBV29-1 with TRBJ1-1; a possible D gene is TRBD1 (5 bases). Germline assignment: CDR1 SQVTM and CDR2 ANQGSEA. The CDR3 spans 12 residues. The CDR3 loop is CRGSRVGTEAFF. The CDR3 DNA reads TGCAGGGGGTCCAGGGTGGGCACTGAAGCTTTCTTT.

This chain joins TRBV6-6 and TRBJ1-1; unclear D gene. Trimming stripped 5 bases from V and 5 bases from J, with 15 bases between. The CDR3 sequence is 14 residues long. CDR1 is MNHNY and CDR2 is SVGAGI in the germline V gene (reference sequence). CDR3 DNA: TGTGCCAGCAGTCCAGGACTTAGGAGTACTGAAGCTTTCTTT. Amino acids: CASSPGLRSTEAFF.